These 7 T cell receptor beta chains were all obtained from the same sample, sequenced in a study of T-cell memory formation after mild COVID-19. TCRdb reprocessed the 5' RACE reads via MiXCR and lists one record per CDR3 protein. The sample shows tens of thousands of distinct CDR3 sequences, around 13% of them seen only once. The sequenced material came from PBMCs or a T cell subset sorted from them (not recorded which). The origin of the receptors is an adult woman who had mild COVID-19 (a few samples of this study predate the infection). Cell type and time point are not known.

The CDR3 region has the DNA TGTGCCAGCAGTTACGTCGGCGGGGGGGTGCGGGAGCAGTTCTTC. It encodes CASSYVGGGVREQFF. The chain is built from TRBV6-5 and TRBJ2-1, with 9 positions matching TRBD2. Germline CDR1 MNHEY, CDR2 SVGAGI. There are 15 residues in the CDR3. J gave up 10 bases and V 2 bases, and 9 bases lay outside the gene matches.

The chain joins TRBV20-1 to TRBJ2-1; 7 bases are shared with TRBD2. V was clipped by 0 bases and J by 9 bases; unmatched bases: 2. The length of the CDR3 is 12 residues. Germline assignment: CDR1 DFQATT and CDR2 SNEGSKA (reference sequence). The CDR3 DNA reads TGCAGTGCTAGAGAGACTAGCTCTGAGCAGTTCTTC. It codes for CSARETSSEQFF.

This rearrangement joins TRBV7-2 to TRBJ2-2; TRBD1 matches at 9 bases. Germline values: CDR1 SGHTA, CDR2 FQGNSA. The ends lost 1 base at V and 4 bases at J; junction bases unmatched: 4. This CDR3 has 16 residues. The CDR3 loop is CASSLEGTGSTGELFF. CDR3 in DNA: TGTGCCAGCAGCTTAGAAGGGACAGGGTCCACCGGGGAGCTGTTTTTT.

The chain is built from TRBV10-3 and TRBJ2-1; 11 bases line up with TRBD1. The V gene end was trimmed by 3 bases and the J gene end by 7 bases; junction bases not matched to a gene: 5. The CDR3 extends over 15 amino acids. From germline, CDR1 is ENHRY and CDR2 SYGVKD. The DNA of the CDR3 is TGTGCCATCAGTGATTTCGGACAGGGGGCGAATGAGCAGTTCTTC. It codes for CAISDFGQGANEQFF.

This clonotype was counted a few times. CDR3 DNA sequence: TGTGCCAGCAGCCACTCCCCCGGGGCAGGGGCTGAAGCTTTCTTT. This sequence encodes CASSHSPGAGAEAFF. This chain links TRBV14 with TRBJ1-1; the D gene is possibly TRBD1 (6 bases). V was trimmed by 3 bases and J by 6 bases, leaving 17 bases between them. Germline V gene sequence: CDR1 SGHDN, CDR2 FVKESK. The CDR3 spans 15 residues.

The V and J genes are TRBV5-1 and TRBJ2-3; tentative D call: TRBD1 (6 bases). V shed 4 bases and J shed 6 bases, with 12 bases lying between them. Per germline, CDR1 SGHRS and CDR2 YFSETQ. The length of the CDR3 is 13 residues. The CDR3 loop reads CASSKQGGDTQYF. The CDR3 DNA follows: TGCGCCAGCAGCAAACAGGGTGGGGATACGCAGTATTTT. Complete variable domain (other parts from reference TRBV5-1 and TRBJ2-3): KAGVTQTPRYLIKTRGQQVTLSCSPISGHRSVSWYQQTPGQGLQFLFEYFSETQRNKGNFPGRFSGRQFSNSRSEMNVSTLELGDSALYLCASSKQGGDTQYFGPGTRLTVL.

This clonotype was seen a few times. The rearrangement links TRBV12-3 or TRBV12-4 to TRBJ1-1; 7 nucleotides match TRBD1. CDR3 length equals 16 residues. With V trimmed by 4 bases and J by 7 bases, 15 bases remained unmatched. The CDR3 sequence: CASSSYPTGDLSEAFF. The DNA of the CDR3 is TGTGCCAGCAGTTCATACCCCACAGGGGATCTGAGTGAAGCTTTCTTT.